The entry below gives a single TCR beta chain sequence along with its context. This record belongs to a study of T cell changes during pregnancy in multiple sclerosis. V gave up 3 bases and J gave up 4 bases; unmatched junction bases: 5. This CDR3 contains 15 residues. CDR1 and CDR2 from the germline V gene are SGDLS and YYNGEE. Profiled with immunoSEQ multiplex PCR; TCRdb holds only in-frame clones, not every one. The sample shows around 100,000 clones, roughly 90% of them seen only once. The receptor was isolated from a female donor with multiple sclerosis, enrolled in a pregnancy study. The chain employs TRBV9 and TRBJ1-3, with 9 bases identical to TRBD1. The starting material was peripheral blood, obtained in the third trimester of pregnancy. The CDR3 nucleotides read TGTGCCAGCAGCGGGACAGGGGAAACCGGAAACACCATATATTTT. Translated: CASSGTGETGNTIYF.